This T cell receptor beta chain is drawn from a study of cytomegalovirus exposure and HLA in healthy donors. Study-wide context: A preliminary data release comprised roughly 80 million unique TCRs obtained from HLA-typed donors. There were more than 350 genotyped donors. Of these, 81% fell in the genetic ancestry cluster associated with self-reported Caucasian donors. Study-wide findings and caveats: Accurate HLA-A and HLA-B prediction from TCR beta sequences was reported for most subjects. In an earlier analysis, in some 600 donors, most V segments appeared productive either ~87% or ~30% of the time.

The study ran its PCR with 60 Vbeta and 13 Jbeta primers. Measured with immunoSEQ multiplex PCR; TCRdb has only the in-frame clones, and not every one. The repertoire holds hundreds of thousands of clones, with roughly 88% as singletons. This CDR3 contains 17 residues. The J segment lost 0 bases and the V segment lost 0 bases, leaving 4 bases of the junction unmatched. Looked up from germline, CDR1 is PRHDT and CDR2 is FYEKMQ (reference sequence). Turning to this clone: The antigen is undetermined.

The chain recombines TRBV13 with TRBJ2-3, with 9 bases identical to TRBD2. Sample: PBMCs. The sequence came from a boy younger than 10 in good health and CMV-seronegative. CDR3 DNA: TGTGCCAGCAGCTTAGGCCGACTAGCGGCTAGCACAGATACGCAGTATTTT. As protein: CASSLGRLAASTDTQYF.